This T cell receptor (beta chain) was sequenced during a study of cytomegalovirus exposure and HLA in healthy donors. General study results and limits: The study flagged approximately 180 TCR beta chains as cytomegalovirus-associated.

The donors were members of the validation cohort comprising some 130 subjects, separate from the roughly 700-subject first cohort. Clones were sequenced by immunoSEQ multiplex PCR, and TCRdb holds only the in-frame ones, with some missing. The sample consists of roughly 200,000 clones, about 81% of them appearing once. Note on this clone: Its antigen is unknown.

CDR1 and CDR2 (germline): MNHEY, SMNVEV (reference sequence). The CDR3 covers 13 residues. V was clipped by 9 bases and J by 6 bases; unmatched bases: 7. This receptor was taken from a woman in her twenties or thirties in good health and CMV-seronegative. This chain joins TRBV27 and TRBJ2-1, with 8 bases fitting TRBD2. The specimen was PBMCs. Written as DNA, the CDR3 is TGTGCCAGTGCATCGGGACTAGTCAATGAGCAGTTCTTC. It encodes CASASGLVNEQFF.